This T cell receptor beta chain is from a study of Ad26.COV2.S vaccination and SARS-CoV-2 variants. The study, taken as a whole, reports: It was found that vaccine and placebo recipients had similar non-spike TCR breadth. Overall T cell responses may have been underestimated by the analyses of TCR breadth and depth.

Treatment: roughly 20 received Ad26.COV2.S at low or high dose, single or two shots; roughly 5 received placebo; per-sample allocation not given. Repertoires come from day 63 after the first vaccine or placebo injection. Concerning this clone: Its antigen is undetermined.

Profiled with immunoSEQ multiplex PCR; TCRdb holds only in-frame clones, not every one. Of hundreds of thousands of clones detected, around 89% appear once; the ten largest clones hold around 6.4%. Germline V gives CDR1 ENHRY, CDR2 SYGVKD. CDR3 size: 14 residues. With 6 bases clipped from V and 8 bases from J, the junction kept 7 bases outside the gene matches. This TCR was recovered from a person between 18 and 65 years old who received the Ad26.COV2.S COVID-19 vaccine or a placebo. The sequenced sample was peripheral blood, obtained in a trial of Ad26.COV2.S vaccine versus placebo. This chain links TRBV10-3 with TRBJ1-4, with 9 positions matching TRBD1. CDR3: CAISVGTGNEKLFF. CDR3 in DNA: TGTGCCATCAGCGTTGGGACAGGGAACGAAAAACTGTTTTTT.